In its sample, the clone carrying this T cell receptor (beta chain) was seen a few times. What it binds is unknown. This sample is drawn from a study of T-cell memory formation after mild COVID-19. Study in general: Each donor largely had its own TCR clusters. Study observations and caveats: There was no confirmation that second-wave clones peaking on day 37 were SARS-CoV-2 specific. A second wave expanding day 15 to 37 was CD4+-biased; contracting clones were balanced.

Libraries for TCRalpha and TCRbeta carried sample barcodes and unique molecular identifiers via 5'RACE. MiXCR, applied by TCRdb to the 5' RACE reads, yields one record per CDR3 protein. This table holds hundreds of thousands of distinct CDR3 sequences, about a fifth found once. Sequenced: PBMCs or a T cell subset sorted from them (not recorded which). This sequence was found in an adult woman who had mild COVID-19 (a few samples of this study predate the infection). Cell type and time point are not known.

The CDR3 region is CASSKYVPYEQYF. CDR3 coding DNA: TGTGCCAGCAGCAAATACGTCCCCTACGAGCAGTACTTC. The V gene is TRBV21-1, the J gene TRBJ2-7. TRBV21-1 constitutes a pseudogene. This CDR3 has 13 amino acids.